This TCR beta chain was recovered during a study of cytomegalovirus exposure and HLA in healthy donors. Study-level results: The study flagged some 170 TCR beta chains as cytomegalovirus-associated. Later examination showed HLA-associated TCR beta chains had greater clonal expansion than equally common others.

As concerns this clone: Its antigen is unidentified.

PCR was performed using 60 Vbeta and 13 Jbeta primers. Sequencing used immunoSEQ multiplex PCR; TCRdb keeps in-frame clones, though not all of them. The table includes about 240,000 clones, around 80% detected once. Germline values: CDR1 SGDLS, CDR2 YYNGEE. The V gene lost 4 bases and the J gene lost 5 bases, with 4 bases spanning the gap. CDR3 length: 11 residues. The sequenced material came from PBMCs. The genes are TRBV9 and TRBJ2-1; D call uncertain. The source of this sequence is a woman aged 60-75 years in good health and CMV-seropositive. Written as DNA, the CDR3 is TGTGCCAGCAGCTTCGACAATGAGCAGTTCTTC. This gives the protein CASSFDNEQFF.